One and the same sample provided the 27 T cell receptor beta chains below, sequenced in a study of cytomegalovirus exposure and HLA in healthy donors. The PCR ran on 60 Vbeta and 13 Jbeta primers. Produced via immunoSEQ multiplex PCR; TCRdb's table is partial and in-frame only. In the table there are roughly 200,000 clones, about three quarters of which are singletons. Sequencing used PBMCs. The receptors stem from a woman aged 60 to 75 in good health and CMV-seropositive.

This clone was seen a few times. The chain joins TRBV5-6 to TRBJ1-1, with D unclear. The germline gives CDR1 SGHDT, CDR2 YYEEEE. Trimming removed 0 bases at V and 1 base at J, with 10 bases between. The CDR3 is made up of 15 amino acids. The CDR3 bases are TGTGCCAGCAGCTTGGGGCGGGTGTCGAACACTGAAGCTTTCTTT. Residues: CASSLGRVSNTEAFF.

The chain carries TRBV11-2 and TRBJ2-4, with 10 bases identical to TRBD1. The V gene end was trimmed by 4 bases and the J gene end by 7 bases; junction bases not matched to a gene: 7. CDR1 is SGHAT and CDR2 is FQNNGV in the germline V gene. CDR3 length: 15 amino acids. CDR3 in amino acids: CASSYSGTGENIQYF. CDR3 bases: TGTGCCAGCAGCTATTCCGGGACAGGGGAGAACATTCAGTACTTC.

The V gene is TRBV7-8, the J gene TRBJ2-3, with D unresolved. CDR3 length: 14 amino acids. V lost 0 bases to trimming and J lost 1 base, with 5 bases between them. Germline CDR1 and CDR2: SGHVS and FQNEAQ. This CDR3 reads CASSLAQGTDTQYF. The CDR3 DNA reads TGTGCCAGCAGCTTAGCTCAGGGCACAGATACGCAGTATTTT.

The chain joins TRBV28 to TRBJ1-1; D possibly corresponds to TRBD1 (6 bases). Between the trimmed V and J ends, which lost 8 bases and 4 bases, there was a span of 14 bases. Germline V gene data show CDR1 as MDHEN and CDR2 as SYDVKM. CDR3 length: 13 residues. The CDR3 is CASWTALSTEAFF. The DNA for the CDR3 is TGTGCCAGCTGGACAGCCCTGAGCACTGAAGCTTTCTTT. Using reference TRBV28 and TRBJ1-1 for the parts outside the CDR3, the full variable domain is DVKVTQSSRYLVKRTGEKVFLECVQDMDHENMFWYRQDPGLGLRLIYFSYDVKMKEKGDIPEGYSVSREKKERFSLILESASTNQTSMYLCASWTALSTEAFFGQGTRLTVV.

The chain uses TRBV5-1 and TRBJ2-1; TRBD2 might be the D (6 bases). The ends were cut back, 4 bases at V and 0 bases at J, with 17 bases in the middle. The CDR3 has 17 residues. The germline V gene encodes CDR1 SGHRS and CDR2 YFSETQ. In DNA, the CDR3 is TGCGCCAGCAGCCCCCTGGGTGCGGGGAGCTCCTACAATGAGCAGTTCTTC. The encoded protein is CASSPLGAGSSYNEQFF.

The V call is TRBV6-1, the J call TRBJ1-1; maybe TRBD1 (5 bases). The CDR3 extends over 12 amino acids. Germline CDR1 and CDR2: MNHNS and SASEGT. V lost 10 bases to trimming and J lost 0 bases, with 9 bases between them. DNA of the CDR3: TGTGCCAACTCCAGGGTGAACACTGAAGCTTTCTTT. The encoded protein is CANSRVNTEAFF.

This chain connects TRBV28 to TRBJ2-2, with TRBD2 as a possible D gene (6 bases). In germline, CDR1 is MDHEN, CDR2 SYDVKM. Trimming cost V 2 bases and J 7 bases, with 11 bases left between them. This CDR3 is 14 amino acids long. The CDR3 DNA reads as TGTGCCAGCAGTTTAGGGAGGATGGACGGGGAGCTGTTTTTT. It encodes CASSLGRMDGELFF.

The DNA for the CDR3 is TGTGCCAGTAGTATCGAGGGGACTAGCGGAACCTACGAGCAGTACTTC. Encoded protein: CASSIEGTSGTYEQYF. The chain employs TRBV19 and TRBJ2-7; 11 positions agree with TRBD2. Trimming took 3 bases from V and 2 from J; bases not matched to a gene: 6. Germline V gives CDR1 LNHDA, CDR2 SQIVND (reference sequence). This CDR3 is 16 amino acids long.

V and J are TRBV5-1 and TRBJ1-2, with D tentatively TRBD1 (5 bases). Trimming removed 0 bases from V and 7 bases from J, with 13 bases in between. Germline V gives CDR1 SGHRS, CDR2 YFSETQ. The CDR3 is made up of 14 amino acids. In nucleotides, the CDR3 is TGCGCCAGCAGCTTGGAGGGGCGAATCTCTGGCTACACCTTC. Its protein is CASSLEGRISGYTF.

J is TRBJ1-1 and V is TRBV10-3, with D unresolved. The ends were cut back, 1 base at V and 8 bases at J, with 11 bases in the middle. Germline V gene sequence: CDR1 ENHRY, CDR2 SYGVKD. This CDR3 has 13 amino acids. CDR3 sequence (DNA): TGTGCCATCAGTGAGTATCCAGGAGGGGAAGCTTTCTTT. Protein: CAISEYPGGEAFF.

The chain employs TRBV19 and TRBJ2-5; 9 bases are shared with TRBD2. The CDR3 length is 12 residues. V gave up 8 bases and J gave up 5 bases; unmatched junction bases: 3. Germline CDR1 is LNHDA and CDR2 is SQIVND (reference sequence). The CDR3 region has the DNA TGTGCCAGTTCGGCGGGAGGGGAGACCCAGTACTTC. This codes for CASSAGGETQYF.

In DNA, the CDR3 is TGCAGCGTTGCGGCGGATGCCTACGAGCAGTACTTC. Its translation: CSVAADAYEQYF. This rearrangement joins TRBV29-1 to TRBJ2-7; D gene unclear. The germline V and J ends were trimmed by 4 bases and 2 bases, with 9 bases remaining between them. This CDR3 contains 12 residues. Per germline, CDR1 SQVTM and CDR2 ANQGSEA.

The rearrangement uses TRBV29-1 and TRBJ2-1; 7 nucleotides match TRBD2. The germline gives CDR1 SQVTM, CDR2 ANQGSEA. The CDR3 is made up of 13 amino acids. The CDR3 bases are TGCAGTGCCCTGGGGGAGGGCCTCAATGAGCAGTTCTTC. It specifies CSALGEGLNEQFF.

The rearrangement uses TRBV10-3 and TRBJ2-5, with D maybe TRBD2 (7 bases). V was trimmed by 5 bases and J by 4 bases, leaving 20 bases between them. Germline CDR1 ENHRY, CDR2 SYGVKD. The CDR3 covers 16 residues. Here the CDR3 DNA reads TGTGCCATCAGTCCTGAGGGGGGGGGTTCGAGAGAGACCCAGTACTTC. Translated: CAISPEGGGSRETQYF.

This clone has just a few counts. This sequence joins TRBV7-8 and TRBJ1-5; maybe TRBD1 (6 bases). The CDR3 length is 14 residues. Trimming stripped 0 bases from V and 10 bases from J, with 13 bases between. Germline CDR1 is SGHVS and CDR2 is FQNEAQ. CDR3 loop: CASSLAGQYTPQHF. The CDR3 bases are TGTGCCAGCAGCTTAGCTGGACAGTATACTCCCCAGCATTTT.

This clone is a singleton in its sample. V and J are TRBV7-6 and TRBJ2-2; 8 nucleotides align to TRBD2. The CDR3 runs to 16 residues. From germline, CDR1 is SGHVS and CDR2 FNYEAQ. J gave up 5 bases and V 5 bases, and 10 bases lay outside the gene matches. CDR3 nucleotides: TGTGCCAGCAGCCGCAACGGGGGGGGCGGAACCGGGGAGCTGTTTTTT. Encoded protein: CASSRNGGGGTGELFF.

The DNA for the CDR3 is TGTGCCAGCAGCCCCTCGGACAGGGGGAGTGAAAAACTGTTTTTT. Amino acids: CASSPSDRGSEKLFF. The chain is built from TRBV11-2 and TRBJ1-4, with 10 bases lining up with TRBD1. With V trimmed by 5 bases and J by 7 bases, 7 bases remained unmatched. This CDR3 has 15 residues. Germline V gene lookup returns CDR1 SGHAT and CDR2 FQNNGV. Full variable domain (rest looked up from reference TRBV11-2 and TRBJ1-4): EAGVAQSPRYKIIEKRQSVAFWCNPISGHATLYWYQQILGQGPKLLIQFQNNGVVDDSQLPKDRFSAERLKGVDSTLKIQPAKLEDSAVYLCASSPSDRGSEKLFFGSGTQLSVL.

This rearrangement joins TRBV5-1 to TRBJ2-7; 9 nucleotides agree with TRBD1. Losses at the gene ends were 5 bases for V and 5 bases for J; bases not matched to a gene: 5. The CDR3 is made up of 13 amino acids. In germline, CDR1 is SGHRS, CDR2 YFSETQ. In DNA, the CDR3 is TGCGCCAGCAGGGGGACAGGGCTTGACGAGCAGTACTTC. Protein sequence: CASRGTGLDEQYF.

The rearrangement links TRBV5-1 to TRBJ2-1; TRBD2 agrees at 11 bases. Trimming took 2 bases from V and 0 from J; bases not matched to a gene: 4. The length of the CDR3 is 17 residues. Germline V gene data show CDR1 as SGHRS and CDR2 as YFSETQ. CDR3 nucleotides: TGCGCCAGCAGCTTATTAGGACTAGCGGGCTCCTACAATGAGCAGTTCTTC. It translates to CASSLLGLAGSYNEQFF. Together with reference TRBV5-1 and TRBJ2-1, the CDR3 gives the full variable domain: KAGVTQTPRYLIKTRGQQVTLSCSPISGHRSVSWYQQTPGQGLQFLFEYFSETQRNKGNFPGRFSGRQFSNSRSEMNVSTLELGDSALYLCASSLLGLAGSYNEQFFGPGTRLTVL.

The rearrangement links TRBV7-2 to TRBJ2-5, with 13 bases aligning to TRBD2. Germline assignment: CDR1 SGHTA and CDR2 FQGNSA. Germline trimming cut 5 bases from V and 5 bases from J; bases unmatched to any gene: 5. The CDR3 length is 15 residues. CDR3 in DNA: TGTGCCAGCAGCCCGAGACTAGCGGGAGGTGAGACCCAGTACTTC. Translated, it gives CASSPRLAGGETQYF.

This rearrangement joins TRBV19 to TRBJ1-4; D is uncertain. Trimming cost V 5 bases and J 0 bases, with 10 bases left between them. Germline V lookup: CDR1 LNHDA, CDR2 SQIVND (reference sequence). The CDR3 extends over 15 amino acids. The CDR3 DNA reads TGTGCCAGTAGTGGAGGGCCGACAACTAATGAAAAACTGTTTTTT. Protein sequence: CASSGGPTTNEKLFF.

The rearrangement joins TRBV7-9 to TRBJ1-5; D may be TRBD1 (5 bases). CDR1 and CDR2 (germline): SEHNR, FQNEAQ (reference sequence). This CDR3 comprises 14 residues. V lost 2 bases to trimming and J lost 3 bases, with 8 bases between them. The CDR3 nucleotides read TGTGCCAGCAGCTTAAATGGGGCCAATCAGCCCCAGCATTTT. The encoded protein is CASSLNGANQPQHF.

The V and J genes are TRBV5-4 and TRBJ1-6; D is ambiguous. This CDR3 is 17 amino acids long. V dropped 3 bases and J dropped 6 bases, with 19 bases sitting between them. CDR1 and CDR2 (germline): SGHNT, YYREEE (reference sequence). The CDR3 loop reads CASSWAPRGISNSPLHF. The CDR3 coding sequence is TGTGCCAGCAGCTGGGCCCCGCGGGGAATAAGTAATTCACCCCTCCACTTT.

This chain connects TRBV11-2 to TRBJ2-1, with 7 bases aligning to TRBD2. Unmatched junction bases numbered 5, after V lost 3 bases and J lost 0 bases. The CDR3 totals 16 residues. Germline lookup yields CDR1 SGHAT and CDR2 FQNNGV. CDR3 in DNA: TGTGCCAGCAGCTTTACCGGGACTAACTCCTACAATGAGCAGTTCTTC. Protein: CASSFTGTNSYNEQFF.

CDR3 DNA sequence: TGCGCCAGCAGCCAAGATTGGGGGCGGGGGGGGGCGAACACCGGGGAGCTGTTTTTT. It encodes CASSQDWGRGGANTGELFF. The chain joins TRBV4-3 to TRBJ2-2, with TRBD2 matching 9 bases. The CDR3 extends over 19 amino acids. Germline loops: CDR1 LGHNA, CDR2 YSLEER. V lost 0 bases to trimming and J lost 0 bases; unmatched junction nucleotides: 8.

The rearrangement uses TRBV5-1 and TRBJ2-1; 7 nucleotides match TRBD1. This CDR3 has 15 amino acids. J was trimmed by 0 bases and V by 0 bases; bases with no gene match: 0. Germline assignment: CDR1 SGHRS and CDR2 YFSETQ. The CDR3 region is CASSLDRGSYNEQFF. The DNA of the CDR3 is TGCGCCAGCAGCTTGGACAGGGGCTCCTACAATGAGCAGTTCTTC.

This clone was detected only once. The chain employs TRBV4-2 and TRBJ2-7; D possibly corresponds to TRBD2 (6 bases). The CDR3 extends over 14 amino acids. The V gene lost 1 base and the J gene lost 2 bases, with 9 bases spanning the gap. From germline, CDR1 is LGHNA and CDR2 YNFKEQ. The CDR3 is CASSQVSSAYEQYF. The DNA for the CDR3 is TGTGCCAGCAGCCAAGTTTCTAGCGCCTACGAGCAGTACTTC.